One and the same sample provided the 17 T cell receptor beta chains below, sequenced in a study of control samples from healthy donors and cancer patients. Profiling relied on immunoSEQ multiplex PCR, and the TCRdb table lists in-frame clones only, not all of them. The repertoire has tens of thousands of clones, 70% of them found once; the top ten carry roughly a sixth. Sequenced input: formalin-fixed, paraffin-embedded tissue. The receptors shown here come from a male donor with melanoma.

This rearrangement joins TRBV19 to TRBJ2-2, with 9 bases lining up with TRBD1. V gave up 5 bases and J gave up 4 bases; unmatched junction bases: 8. The length of the CDR3 is 16 residues. CDR1 is LNHDA and CDR2 is SQIVND in the germline V gene (reference sequence). The CDR3 region is CASSRSGTGTTGELFF. The CDR3 DNA reads as TGTGCCAGTAGTCGGTCCGGGACAGGGACCACCGGGGAGCTGTTTTTT.

This clone was detected only once. This chain connects TRBV10-2 to TRBJ1-4; no clear D. Trimming cost V 2 bases and J 13 bases, with 11 bases left between them. The CDR3 spans 12 residues. Germline CDR1 is WSHSY and CDR2 is SAAADI. This CDR3 reads CASSEGRQGLFF. The DNA of the CDR3 is TGCGCCAGCAGTGAGGGGAGGCAAGGACTGTTTTTT.

The chain links TRBV6-2 or TRBV6-3 to TRBJ1-5; D not resolved. V was clipped by 0 bases and J by 0 bases, with 9 bases between them. This CDR3 contains 16 residues. CDR1 is MNHEY, CDR2 SVGEGT, per germline. The CDR3 protein is CASSYSTVDSNQPQHF. CDR3 sequence (DNA): TGTGCCAGCAGTTACTCGACGGTGGATAGCAATCAGCCCCAGCATTTT.

This clone was seen just once. This CDR3 reads CASSYKPGDTQYF. DNA for the CDR3: TGTGCCAGCAGTTACAAGCCAGGGGATACGCAGTATTTT. This chain links TRBV6-2 or TRBV6-3 with TRBJ2-3; TRBD1 is a possible D gene (5 bases). Germline assignment: CDR1 MNHEY and CDR2 SVGEGT. Between the trimmed V and J ends, which lost 2 bases and 6 bases, there was a span of 9 bases. This CDR3 contains 13 residues.

CDR3 nucleotide sequence: TGTGCCAGCAGCTTAGGGACAGAACGAGATACGCAGTATTTT. Translation gives CASSLGTERDTQYF. V is TRBV7-9 and J is TRBJ2-3; weak D call: TRBD1 (6 bases). There are 14 residues in the CDR3. Per the germline V gene, CDR1 is SEHNR and CDR2 is FQNEAQ (reference sequence). Trimming shortened V by 1 base and J by 5 bases, and 10 bases separated the two germline ends.

About this clone itself: The sample contains more than one DNA sequence encoding this CDR3. The chain has TRBV7-9 and TRBJ1-5, with no clear D. CDR1 is SEHNR and CDR2 is FQNEAQ in the germline V gene (reference sequence). V lost 5 bases to trimming and J lost 6 bases, with 11 bases between them. The CDR3 is 13 residues long. As DNA, the CDR3 is TGTGCCAGCAGCCCGGACGGCCGTCAGCCCCAGCATTTT. Translation: CASSPDGRQPQHF.

The chain joins TRBV5-1 to TRBJ2-2; 7 nucleotides agree with TRBD1. Germline values: CDR1 SGHRS, CDR2 YFSETQ. There are 14 residues in the CDR3. V dropped 4 bases and J dropped 4; count of bases not matched to a gene: 4. In nucleotides, the CDR3 is TGCGCCAGCAGCCAGGGACAGAGCACCGGGGAGCTGTTTTTT. This translates into CASSQGQSTGELFF.

This clone was counted only a few times. V is TRBV7-6 and J is TRBJ2-5; 13 bases align to TRBD2. CDR3 length: 15 residues. Trimming at V came to 5 bases and at J to 7 bases, leaving 7 bases not matched to a gene. Germline V CDR1 and CDR2: SGHVS, FNYEAQ. CDR3 in DNA: TGTGCCAGCAGCGGACTAGCGGGAGACCGGGGGACCCAGTACTTC. Protein sequence: CASSGLAGDRGTQYF.

The V gene is TRBV4-2, the J gene TRBJ1-2; a weak D match, TRBD1 (5 bases). V lost 3 bases, J lost 2 bases, and 16 bases lay in between. Germline CDR1 LGHNA, CDR2 YNFKEQ. This CDR3 comprises 16 residues. The CDR3 sequence: CASSQEWGPRNYGYTF. DNA of the CDR3: TGTGCCAGCAGCCAGGAATGGGGACCGAGGAACTATGGCTACACCTTC.

The table lists this clone with a few counts. The V call is TRBV15, the J call TRBJ1-2; D not certain. The CDR3 extends over 13 amino acids. Trimming stripped 1 base from V and 11 bases from J, with 14 bases between. Per germline, CDR1 LNHNV and CDR2 YYDKDF (reference sequence). The CDR3 loop is CATSRGSGGSYTF. The DNA of the CDR3 is TGTGCCACCAGCAGAGGGTCTGGAGGGAGTTACACCTTC.

Points on this clone: Other DNA sequences in this sample translate to the same CDR3. The chain carries TRBV2 and TRBJ1-6; D is undetermined. With 8 bases removed from V and 7 bases from J, the gap between germline ends came to 6 bases. There are 11 residues in the CDR3. Germline lookup yields CDR1 SNHLY and CDR2 FYNNEI. The CDR3 nucleotides are TGTGCCAGCGGAGACAATTCACCCCTCCACTTT. It is translated as CASGDNSPLHF.

This chain connects TRBV11-3 to TRBJ2-1; D is possibly TRBD2 (6 bases). Germline V gene lookup returns CDR1 SGHNT and CDR2 YENEEA. The CDR3 is made up of 14 amino acids. Trimming took 1 base from V and 4 from J, leaving 8 bases between them. The CDR3 nucleotides are TGTGCCAGCAGCTTAGGTAGCGGATACAATGAGCAGTTCTTC. This translates into CASSLGSGYNEQFF. Full variable domain (rest looked up from reference TRBV11-3 and TRBJ2-1): EAGVVQSPRYKIIEKKQPVAFWCNPISGHNTLYWYLQNLGQGPELLIRYENEEAVDDSQLPKDRFSAERLKGVDSTLKIQPAELGDSAVYLCASSLGSGYNEQFFGPGTRLTVL.

The chain joins TRBV7-9 to TRBJ2-1; D is ambiguous. V lost 1 base and J 5 bases, leaving 12 bases between the germline ends. Germline CDR1 SEHNR, CDR2 FQNEAQ (reference sequence). This CDR3 is built from 15 residues. CDR3 DNA: TGTGCCAGCAGCTTAGAGGGTTGGCAGAACAATGAGCAGTTCTTC. As protein: CASSLEGWQNNEQFF.

The chain carries TRBV3-1 (or the pseudogene TRBV3-2) and TRBJ2-4; 10 positions agree with TRBD2. Per germline, CDR1 LGHDT and CDR2 YNNKEL (reference sequence). The ends lost 5 bases at V and 10 bases at J; junction bases unmatched: 8. The CDR3 length is 14 residues. The CDR3 spells CASSSTQREGIQYF. CDR3 nucleotides: TGTGCCAGCAGCTCAACCCAGCGGGAGGGAATTCAGTACTTC.

To note about this clone: At the DNA level, this CDR3 is encoded by other sequences in the same sample as well. The V gene is TRBV27, the J gene TRBJ2-7, with TRBD1 matching 8 bases. The CDR3 consists of 13 residues. With 3 bases clipped from V and 7 bases from J, the junction kept 5 bases outside the gene matches. Germline values: CDR1 MNHEY, CDR2 SMNVEV (reference sequence). The CDR3 DNA reads TGTGCCAGCAGTTTCCTACAGGGGGGTGAGCAGTACTTC. It encodes CASSFLQGGEQYF.

The J gene is TRBJ1-2, the V gene TRBV27; 11 bases fit TRBD1. The CDR3 loop spans 15 amino acids. Germline assignment: CDR1 MNHEY and CDR2 SMNVEV (reference sequence). V dropped 8 bases and J dropped 3; count of bases not matched to a gene: 8. CDR3 DNA: TGTGCCAGCGCGGACAGGGGGCGATTTTACTATGGCTACACCTTC. This encodes CASADRGRFYYGYTF.

The V and J genes are TRBV4-2 and TRBJ2-5; 7 bases are shared with TRBD2. Germline V gene data show CDR1 as LGHNA and CDR2 as YNFKEQ. The ends lost 5 bases at V and 0 bases at J; junction bases unmatched: 9. The CDR3 has 16 residues. The CDR3 sequence: CASSTSGEGYQETQYF. The CDR3 bases are TGTGCCAGCAGCACCTCCGGGGAGGGGTACCAAGAGACCCAGTACTTC.